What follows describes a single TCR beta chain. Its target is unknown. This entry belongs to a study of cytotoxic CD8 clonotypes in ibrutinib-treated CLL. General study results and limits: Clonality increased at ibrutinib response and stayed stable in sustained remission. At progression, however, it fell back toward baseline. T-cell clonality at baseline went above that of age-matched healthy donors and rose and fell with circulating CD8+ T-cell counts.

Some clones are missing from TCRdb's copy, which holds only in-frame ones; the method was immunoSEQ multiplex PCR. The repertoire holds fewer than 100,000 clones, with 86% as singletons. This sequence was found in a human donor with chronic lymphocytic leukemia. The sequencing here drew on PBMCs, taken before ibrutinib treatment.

The CDR3 here is CASSLIGDQPQHF. The CDR3 DNA follows: TGTGCCAGCAGCTTAATAGGGGATCAGCCCCAGCATTTT. The chain carries TRBV5-6 and TRBJ1-5, with TRBD1 as a possible D gene (5 bases). This CDR3 is built from 13 residues. Trimming removed 2 bases from V and 5 bases from J, with 8 bases in between. CDR1 is SGHDT, CDR2 YYEEEE, per germline.